This TCR beta chain stems from a study of blood T cell repertoires in COVID-19. Across the study: T cells, B-cell-depleted T cells, or PBMCs supplied cDNA or gDNA.

Germline values: CDR1 SEHNR, CDR2 FQNEAQ (reference sequence). The CDR3 extends over 13 amino acids. Trimming took 11 bases from V and 0 from J, leaving 12 bases between them. Profiled with immunoSEQ multiplex PCR; TCRdb holds only in-frame clones, not every one. Of about 200,000 clones in the sample, 80% to 90% were seen once. Sequencing input: peripheral blood. The origin of this receptor is a human donor with active or convalescent COVID-19. The donor label of this sample is uncertain. V usage is TRBV7-9 and J usage is TRBJ2-3, with a possible D match to TRBD2 (5 bases). The chain's CDR3 is CAGRLASTDTQYF. In DNA form, the CDR3 reads TGTGCCGGACGGCTAGCCAGCACAGATACGCAGTATTTT.